This T cell receptor (beta chain) was sequenced in a study of siplizumab effects on memory and regulatory T cells. Study-level points and caveats: The study found that siplizumab significantly reduced alloreactive sequences traceable to unstimulated CD4+ memory cells. Proliferating Tregs in siplizumab cultures were never verified as suppressive. Only a minor fraction of alloreactive clones mapped to unstimulated subsets.

CDR1 SGDLS and CDR2 YYNGEE come from the germline V gene. The CDR3 extends over 15 amino acids. Trimming removed 0 bases from V and 3 bases from J, with 12 bases in between. In its sample, this clone was seen a few times. Its specificity is unknown. Approximately 98,000 TCR templates underwent assay in each sample. This table comes from immunoSEQ multiplex PCR, and its TCRdb copy is limited to in-frame clones, with some not included. Of 99,000 or so clones listed, 90% to 95% are singletons. The sequence came from a human donor in good health. The sample taken for sequencing was CD4+ T cells sorted from blood. The chain combines TRBV9 with TRBJ1-1; D is unresolved. CDR3 loop: CASSVGSTTDTEAFF. CDR3 DNA: TGTGCCAGCAGCGTAGGATCGACCACGGACACTGAAGCTTTCTTT.